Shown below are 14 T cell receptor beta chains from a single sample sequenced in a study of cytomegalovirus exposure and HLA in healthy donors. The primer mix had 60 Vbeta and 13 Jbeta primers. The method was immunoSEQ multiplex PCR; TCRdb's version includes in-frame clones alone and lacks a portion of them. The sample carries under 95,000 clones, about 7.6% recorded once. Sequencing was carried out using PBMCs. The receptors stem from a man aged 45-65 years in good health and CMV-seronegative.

This chain's CDR3 is CASSPRGTSSSGNTIYF. CDR3 in DNA: TGCGCCAGCAGCCCGCGGGGGACCTCAAGCTCTGGAAACACCATATATTTT. The chain employs TRBV5-1 and TRBJ1-3; D is possibly TRBD1 (5 bases). The CDR3 extends over 17 amino acids. Germline V gene sequence: CDR1 SGHRS, CDR2 YFSETQ. The V end lost 4 bases, the J end lost 0 bases, and 17 bases lay between the germline ends.

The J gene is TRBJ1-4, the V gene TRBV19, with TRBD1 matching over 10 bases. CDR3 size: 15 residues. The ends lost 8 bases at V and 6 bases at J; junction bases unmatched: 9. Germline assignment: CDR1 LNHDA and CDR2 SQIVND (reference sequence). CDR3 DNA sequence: TGTGCCAGTCGCCCCGTTGGGACAGGGGATGAAAAACTGTTTTTT. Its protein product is CASRPVGTGDEKLFF.

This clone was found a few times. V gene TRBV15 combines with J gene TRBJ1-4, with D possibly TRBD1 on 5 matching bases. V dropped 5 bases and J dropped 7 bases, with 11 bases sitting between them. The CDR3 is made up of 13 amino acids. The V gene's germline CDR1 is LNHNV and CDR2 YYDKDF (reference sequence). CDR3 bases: TGTGCCACCAGCGGACGGGGGATTGAAAAACTGTTTTTT. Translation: CATSGRGIEKLFF. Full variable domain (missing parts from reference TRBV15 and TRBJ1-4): DAMVIQNPRYQVTQFGKPVTLSCSQTLNHNVMYWYQQKSSQAPKLLFHYYDKDFNNEADTPDNFQSRRPNTSFCFLDIRSPGLGDTAMYLCATSGRGIEKLFFGSGTQLSVL.

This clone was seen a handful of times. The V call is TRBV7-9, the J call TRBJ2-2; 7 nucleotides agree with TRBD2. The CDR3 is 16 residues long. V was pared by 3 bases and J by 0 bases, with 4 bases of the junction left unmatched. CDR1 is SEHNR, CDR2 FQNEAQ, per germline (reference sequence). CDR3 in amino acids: CASSFWRGTNTGELFF. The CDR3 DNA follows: TGTGCCAGCAGCTTCTGGCGGGGGACGAACACCGGGGAGCTGTTTTTT.

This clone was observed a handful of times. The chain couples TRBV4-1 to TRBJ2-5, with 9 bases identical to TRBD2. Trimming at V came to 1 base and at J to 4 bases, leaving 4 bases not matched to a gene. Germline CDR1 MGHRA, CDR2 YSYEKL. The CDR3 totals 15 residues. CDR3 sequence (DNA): TGCGCCAGCAGCCAAGTCTCGCGGGAGGGAGAGACCCAGTACTTC. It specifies CASSQVSREGETQYF.

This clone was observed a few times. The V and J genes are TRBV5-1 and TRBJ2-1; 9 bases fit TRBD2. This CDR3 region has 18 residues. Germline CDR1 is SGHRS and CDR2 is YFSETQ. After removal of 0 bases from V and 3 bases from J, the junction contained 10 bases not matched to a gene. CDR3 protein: CASSLVPGRGGGYNEQFF. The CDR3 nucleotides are TGCGCCAGCAGCTTGGTCCCGGGACGCGGGGGGGGCTACAATGAGCAGTTCTTC.

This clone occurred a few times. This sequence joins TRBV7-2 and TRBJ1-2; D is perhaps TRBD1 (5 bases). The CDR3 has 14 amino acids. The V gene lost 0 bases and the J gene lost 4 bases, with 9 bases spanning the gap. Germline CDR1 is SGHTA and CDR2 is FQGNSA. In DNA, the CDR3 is TGTGCCAGCAGCTTAGCCGGGGGGTCCTATGGCTACACCTTC. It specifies CASSLAGGSYGYTF.

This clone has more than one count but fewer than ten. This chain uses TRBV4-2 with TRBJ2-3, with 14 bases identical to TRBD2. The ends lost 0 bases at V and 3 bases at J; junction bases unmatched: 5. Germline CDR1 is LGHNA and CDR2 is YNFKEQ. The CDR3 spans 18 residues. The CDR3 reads CASSQDRTSGGRTDTQYF. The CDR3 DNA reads TGTGCCAGCAGCCAAGATCGGACTAGCGGGGGGCGGACAGATACGCAGTATTTT.

For the CDR3, the DNA is TGTGCCAGCAGCACGACAGGGAACACTGAAGCTTTCTTT. This encodes CASSTTGNTEAFF. V gene TRBV13 combines with J gene TRBJ1-1; perhaps TRBD1 as D (6 bases). The CDR3 contains 13 residues. Between the trimmed V and J ends, which lost 5 bases and 1 base, there was a span of 8 bases. CDR1 is PRHDT and CDR2 is FYEKMQ in the germline V gene (reference sequence). The full variable domain, in which reference TRBV13 and TRBJ1-1 provide the parts outside the CDR3, is AAGVIQSPRHLIKEKRETATLKCYPIPRHDTVYWYQQGPGQDPQFLISFYEKMQSDKGSIPDRFSAQQFSDYHSELNMSSLELGDSALYFCASSTTGNTEAFFGQGTRLTVV.

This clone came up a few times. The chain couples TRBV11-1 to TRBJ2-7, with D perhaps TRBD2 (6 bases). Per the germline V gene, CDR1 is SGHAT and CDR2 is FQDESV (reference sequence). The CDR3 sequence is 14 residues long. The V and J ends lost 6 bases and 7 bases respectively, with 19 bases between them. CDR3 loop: CASRRDPEGTEQYF. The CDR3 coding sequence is TGTGCCAGCAGGCGGGACCCCGAAGGAACGGAGCAGTACTTC.

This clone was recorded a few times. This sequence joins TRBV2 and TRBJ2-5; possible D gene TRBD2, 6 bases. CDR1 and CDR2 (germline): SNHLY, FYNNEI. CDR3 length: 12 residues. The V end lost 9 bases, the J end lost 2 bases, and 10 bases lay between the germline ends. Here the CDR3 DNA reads TGTGCCAGGGGGGGACGACAAGAGACCCAGTACTTC. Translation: CARGGRQETQYF. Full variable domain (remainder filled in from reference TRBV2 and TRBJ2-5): EPEVTQTPSHQVTQMGQEVILRCVPISNHLYFYWYRQILGQKVEFLVSFYNNEISEKSEIFDDQFSVERPDGSNFTLKIRSTKLEDSAMYFCARGGRQETQYFGPGTRLLVL.

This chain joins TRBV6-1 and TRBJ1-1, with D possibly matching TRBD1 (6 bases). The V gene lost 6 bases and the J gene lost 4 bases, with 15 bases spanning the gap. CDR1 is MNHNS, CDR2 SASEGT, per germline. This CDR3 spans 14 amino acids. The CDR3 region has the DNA TGTGCCAGCAGAGATACAGGGTTGGGCACTGAAGCTTTCTTT. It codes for CASRDTGLGTEAFF.

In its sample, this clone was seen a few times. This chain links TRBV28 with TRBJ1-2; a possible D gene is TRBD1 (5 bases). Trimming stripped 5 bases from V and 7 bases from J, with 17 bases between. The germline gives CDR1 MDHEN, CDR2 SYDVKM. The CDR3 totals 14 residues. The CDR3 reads CASSPGTGVFGYTF. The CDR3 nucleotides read TGTGCCAGCAGTCCCGGGACTGGGGTCTTTGGCTACACCTTC.

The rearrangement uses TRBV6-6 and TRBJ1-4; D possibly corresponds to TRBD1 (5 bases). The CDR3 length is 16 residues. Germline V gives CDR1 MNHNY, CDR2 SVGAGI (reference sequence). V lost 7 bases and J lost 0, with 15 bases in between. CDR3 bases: TGTGCCAGCAAGCTGAGGCGGGGGGCAACTAATGAAAAACTGTTTTTT. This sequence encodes CASKLRRGATNEKLFF.